This TCR beta chain is from a study of post-analysis software for immune sequencing data. Study background: Secondary progressive, relapsing-remitting and progressive-relapsing multiple sclerosis were among the included disease courses. Study results and caveats: TRBV5-6, TRBV5-1 and TRBV20-1 were among four to six TRBV segments more frequent in patients than controls. Under F measure analysis, samples from one preparation batch co-clustered strongly. Significantly lower normalized Chao1 diversity was found in patients with multiple sclerosis relative to controls.

This clonotype was seen once. Antigen: not known. Unique molecular identifiers featured in each of the TCR beta cDNA libraries. The yield from about 1 to 10 million T cells was roughly 500,000 cDNA molecules in total. TCRdb independently ran MiXCR on the PCR reads; one entry per CDR3 protein. This table holds 750,000 to 950,000 distinct CDR3 sequences, around 50% found once. This CDR3 is built from 18 residues. Per germline, CDR1 DFQATT and CDR2 SNEGSKA (reference sequence). Germline trimming cut 4 bases from V and 0 bases from J; bases unmatched to any gene: 13. This receptor was taken from a girl under 18 with multiple sclerosis. J is TRBJ2-5 and V is TRBV20-1; TRBD2 agrees at 11 bases. The sample consisted of blood. CDR3 in DNA: TGCAGTGCTACCGCGAAAGCGACTAGCGGGACGTACCAAGAGACCCAGTACTTC. Amino acids: CSATAKATSGTYQETQYF.